Following are 18 T cell receptor beta chains from one sample sequenced in a study of identical twins. Via MiXCR, TCRdb re-called the 5' RACE reads, giving one row per CDR3 protein. The data contain about 200,000 distinct CDR3 sequences, 10% to 13% of them singletons. The sequencing input was memory T cells sorted from blood. Receptor source: a middle-aged man in good health.

With regard to this clonotype: A single base separates this from a much larger clone, so it may be a read error. The chain recombines TRBV6-2 or TRBV6-3 with TRBJ2-2; D is tentatively TRBD1 or TRBD2 (5 bases each). Germline V gene data show CDR1 as MNHEY and CDR2 as SVGEGT. The CDR3 sequence is 12 residues long. The CDR3 sequence is CARSWGTGELFF. CDR3 nucleotides: TGTGCCCGCAGTTGGGGGACCGGGGAGCTGTTTTTT.

The chain recombines TRBV7-2 with TRBJ2-1, with TRBD2 identical over 7 bases. Germline CDR1 is SGHTA and CDR2 is FQGNSA. The CDR3 contains 14 residues. The V gene end was trimmed by 6 bases and the J gene end by 7 bases; junction bases not matched to a gene: 9. The CDR3 DNA reads as TGTGCCAGCAGTTATGCGGGAGTCGCGAATGAGCAGTTCTTC. It translates to CASSYAGVANEQFF.

This clonotype was picked up a small number of times. CDR3 region: CASSQVGAGYGYTF. The DNA of the CDR3 is TGCGCCAGCAGCCAAGTAGGGGCGGGGTATGGCTACACCTTC. The chain has TRBV4-1 and TRBJ1-2, with D maybe TRBD1 (5 bases). V shed 1 base and J shed 5 bases, with 11 bases lying between them. Germline V gene data show CDR1 as MGHRA and CDR2 as YSYEKL. The CDR3 totals 14 residues.

This clonotype was detected ten times or more. V and J are TRBV5-5 and TRBJ1-4; 7 bases line up with TRBD1. Germline V gene sequence: CDR1 SGHKS, CDR2 YYEKEE (reference sequence). V lost 0 bases, J lost 1 base, and 6 bases stayed unmatched. This CDR3 region has 17 residues. The chain's CDR3 is CASSLVGTVGTNEKLFF. The CDR3, as DNA: TGTGCCAGCAGCTTGGTCGGGACAGTAGGAACTAATGAAAAACTGTTTTTT. The whole variable domain, filled in from reference TRBV5-5 and TRBJ1-4, reads DAGVTQSPTHLIKTRGQQVTLRCSPISGHKSVSWYQQVLGQGPQFIFQYYEKEERGRGNFPDRFSARQFPNYSSELNVNALLLGDSALYLCASSLVGTVGTNEKLFFGSGTQLSVL.

This clonotype was picked up many times. CDR3 sequence reads: CASSYPGQGAYEQFF. The CDR3 bases are TGTGCCAGCAGCTACCCGGGACAGGGGGCATATGAGCAGTTCTTC. V gene TRBV5-5 combines with J gene TRBJ2-1, with 12 bases matching TRBD1. CDR3 length: 15 amino acids. Germline V gene lookup returns CDR1 SGHKS and CDR2 YYEKEE (reference sequence). The junction had 6 bases not matched to a gene; V was cut back by 3 bases and J by 8 bases.

This clonotype was recorded many times. The chain has TRBV3-1 and TRBJ2-7; D uncertain. CDR1 and CDR2 from the germline V gene are LGHDT and YNNKEL (reference sequence). The CDR3 runs to 16 residues. The ends were cut back, 1 base at V and 0 bases at J, with 13 bases in the middle. The chain's CDR3 is CASSQGVALSSYEQYF. The CDR3 nucleotides read TGTGCCAGCAGCCAAGGTGTGGCATTGAGCTCCTACGAGCAGTACTTC.

This clonotype was found a few times. The chain joins TRBV20-1 to TRBJ2-7; no reliable D call. The V gene's germline CDR1 is DFQATT and CDR2 SNEGSKA (reference sequence). This CDR3 has 13 amino acids. Trimming pared 4 bases from V and 2 bases from J, leaving 12 bases between. CDR3 amino acids: CSAIRPGTYEQYF. The CDR3 DNA sequence: TGCAGTGCTATACGACCCGGCACCTACGAGCAGTACTTC.

This clonotype was picked up many times. The chain couples TRBV6-1 to TRBJ2-1, with D possibly being TRBD1 or TRBD2 (5 bases each). V was cut by 6 bases and J by 8 bases, with 14 bases left in between. Per germline, CDR1 MNHNS and CDR2 SASEGT. This CDR3 is built from 13 residues. CDR3 coding DNA: TGTGCCAGCAGCCTGGGACCGCCGGATGAGCAGTTCTTC. Translation gives CASSLGPPDEQFF.

Many counts were recorded for this clonotype. V is TRBV20-1 and J is TRBJ2-5; no firm D call. Trimming pared 3 bases from V and 3 bases from J, leaving 8 bases between. Germline CDR1 is DFQATT and CDR2 is SNEGSKA (reference sequence). The CDR3 is 12 amino acids. The chain's CDR3 is CSASFLEETQYF. In nucleotides, the CDR3 is TGCAGTGCTAGTTTCCTAGAAGAGACCCAGTACTTC.

This clonotype was detected ten times or more. The chain carries TRBV5-5 and TRBJ2-2; the D is unclear. The ends were cut back, 3 bases at V and 1 base at J, with 7 bases in the middle. CDR3 length equals 14 residues. The germline CDR1 and CDR2 sequences are SGHKS and YYEKEE (reference sequence). For the CDR3, the DNA is TGTGCCAGCAGCTGGACGGGGAACACCGGGGAGCTGTTTTTT. It yields the protein CASSWTGNTGELFF.

The J gene is TRBJ2-3, the V gene TRBV20-1, with unresolved D. The CDR3 runs 15 residues. The V gene's germline CDR1 is DFQATT and CDR2 SNEGSKA (reference sequence). Trimming shortened V by 4 bases and J by 2 bases, and 16 bases separated the two germline ends. In DNA, the CDR3 is TGCAGTGCTATTTATCCAGCGACCAACACAGATACGCAGTATTTT. Protein sequence: CSAIYPATNTDTQYF.

The gene calls are TRBV19 and TRBJ1-5; no firm D call. V dropped 6 bases and J dropped 4 bases, with 19 bases sitting between them. This CDR3 has 16 residues. CDR1 is LNHDA, CDR2 SQIVND, per germline (reference sequence). For the CDR3, the DNA is TGTGCCAGTAGCCCCCCCGCGACGGGTCCAAATCAGCCCCAGCATTTT. It translates to CASSPPATGPNQPQHF.

This clonotype was recorded at least ten times. The rearrangement uses TRBV20-1 and TRBJ2-5; D not certain. CDR1 and CDR2 from the germline V gene are DFQATT and SNEGSKA (reference sequence). V was pared by 2 bases and J by 2 bases, with 9 bases between. This CDR3 is 13 amino acids long. The CDR3 sequence is CSARFYTQETQYF. Written as DNA, the CDR3 is TGCAGTGCTAGATTCTACACTCAAGAGACCCAGTACTTC.

This clonotype was detected only a few times. The chain employs TRBV6-2 or TRBV6-3 and TRBJ2-3; D may be TRBD1 (5 bases). CDR3 length: 15 residues. Between the trimmed V and J ends, which lost 6 bases and 2 bases, there was a span of 15 bases. The germline V gene has CDR1 MNHEY and CDR2 SVGEGT. The DNA of the CDR3 is TGTGCCAGCAGCAAAACTCGACAGAACACAGATACGCAGTATTTT. Its translation is CASSKTRQNTDTQYF.

The sample holds many counts of this clonotype. J is TRBJ2-7 and V is TRBV6-2 or TRBV6-3, with D maybe TRBD2 (6 bases). The germline V and J ends were trimmed by 7 bases and 5 bases, with 15 bases remaining between them. The CDR3 contains 13 residues. Germline assignment: CDR1 MNHEY and CDR2 SVGEGT. The CDR3 spells CASNGWDFHEQYF. In nucleotides, the CDR3 is TGTGCCAGCAATGGATGGGACTTCCACGAGCAGTACTTC.

In this sample, this clonotype turned up many times. The chain is built from TRBV5-1 and TRBJ2-2, with TRBD1 identical over 7 bases. The V gene end was trimmed by 2 bases and the J gene end by 3 bases; junction bases not matched to a gene: 4. CDR1 is SGHRS, CDR2 YFSETQ, per germline. The CDR3 loop spans 15 amino acids. The CDR3 is CASSFETGYTGELFF. CDR3 nucleotides: TGCGCCAGCAGCTTTGAGACAGGGTACACCGGGGAGCTGTTTTTT.

J is TRBJ2-7 and V is TRBV7-8; D possibly matches TRBD1 or TRBD2 (5 bases each). CDR1 SGHVS and CDR2 FQNEAQ come from the germline V gene. CDR3 length: 14 amino acids. V shed 5 bases and J shed 6 bases, with 17 bases lying between them. This CDR3 is CASSAGTTVGEQYF. CDR3 nucleotide sequence: TGTGCCAGCAGCGCCGGGACCACTGTCGGCGAGCAGTACTTC.

This clonotype was observed a few times. The chain employs TRBV10-1 and TRBJ2-1; either TRBD1 or TRBD2 may supply D (6 bases each). Trimming took 5 bases from V and 3 from J, leaving 11 bases between them. The CDR3 has 14 amino acids. Germline V lookup: CDR1 WNHNN, CDR2 SYGVQD (reference sequence). In DNA, the CDR3 is TGCGCCAGCAGTTCTAGGGGGGTCTACAATGAGCAGTTCTTC. It codes for CASSSRGVYNEQFF.